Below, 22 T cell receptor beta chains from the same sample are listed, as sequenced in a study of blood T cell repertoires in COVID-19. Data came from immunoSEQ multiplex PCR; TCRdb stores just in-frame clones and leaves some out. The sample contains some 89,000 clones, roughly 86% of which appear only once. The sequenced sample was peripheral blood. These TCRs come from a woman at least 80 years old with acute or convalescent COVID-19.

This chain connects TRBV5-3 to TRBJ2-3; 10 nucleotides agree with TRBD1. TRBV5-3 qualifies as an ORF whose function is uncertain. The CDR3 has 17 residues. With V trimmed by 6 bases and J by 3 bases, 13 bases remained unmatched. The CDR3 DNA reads TGTGCCAGAATCGAACCCCAAAGGGGACAGGGGACAGATACGCAGTATTTT. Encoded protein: CARIEPQRGQGTDTQYF.

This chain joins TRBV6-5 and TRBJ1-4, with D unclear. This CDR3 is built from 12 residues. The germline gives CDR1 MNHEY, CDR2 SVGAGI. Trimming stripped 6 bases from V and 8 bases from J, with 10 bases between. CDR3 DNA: TGTGCCAGCAGACGCTGGGCGGAAAAACTGTTTTTT. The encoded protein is CASRRWAEKLFF.

The CDR3 here is CASSWGRQGVATGELFF. The CDR3 bases are TGCGCCAGCAGCTGGGGTAGACAGGGCGTCGCCACCGGGGAGCTGTTTTTT. The rearrangement uses TRBV5-1 and TRBJ2-2; 7 bases fit TRBD1. CDR1 and CDR2 (germline): SGHRS, YFSETQ. This CDR3 region has 17 residues. V trimming: 3 bases; J trimming: 4 bases; junction bases outside the gene matches: 12.

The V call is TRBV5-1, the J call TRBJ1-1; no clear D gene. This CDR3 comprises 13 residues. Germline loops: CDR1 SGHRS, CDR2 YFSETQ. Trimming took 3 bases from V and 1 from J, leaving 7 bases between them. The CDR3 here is CASSSEGNTEAFF. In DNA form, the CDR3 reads TGCGCCAGCAGCTCCGAGGGGAACACTGAAGCTTTCTTT.

The CDR3 spells CASSLAGQGASGYTF. CDR3 nucleotide sequence: TGCGCCAGCAGCTTGGCGGGACAGGGAGCAAGTGGCTACACCTTC. The chain couples TRBV5-1 to TRBJ1-2; TRBD1 agrees at 9 bases. This CDR3 is 15 amino acids long. Germline V gives CDR1 SGHRS, CDR2 YFSETQ. J was trimmed by 7 bases and V by 0 bases; bases with no gene match: 7.

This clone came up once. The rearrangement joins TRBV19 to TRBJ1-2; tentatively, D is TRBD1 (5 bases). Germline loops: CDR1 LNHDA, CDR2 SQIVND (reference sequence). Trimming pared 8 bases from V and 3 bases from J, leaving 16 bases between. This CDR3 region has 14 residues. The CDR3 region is CASRRAGPHYGYTF. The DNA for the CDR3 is TGTGCCAGTCGCCGGGCGGGACCGCACTATGGCTACACCTTC.

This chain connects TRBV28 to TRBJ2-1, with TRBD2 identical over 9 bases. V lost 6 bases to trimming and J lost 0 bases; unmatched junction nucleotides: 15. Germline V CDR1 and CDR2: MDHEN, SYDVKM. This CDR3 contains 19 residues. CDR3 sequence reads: CASRLLAGAVDFSYNEQFF. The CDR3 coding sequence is TGTGCCAGCAGGCTACTAGCGGGTGCCGTTGATTTCTCCTACAATGAGCAGTTCTTC.

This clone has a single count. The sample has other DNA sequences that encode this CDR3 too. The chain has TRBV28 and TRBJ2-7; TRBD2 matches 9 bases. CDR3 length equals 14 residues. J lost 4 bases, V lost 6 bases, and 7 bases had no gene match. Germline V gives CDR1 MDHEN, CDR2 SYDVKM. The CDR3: CASSPGTSSYEQYF. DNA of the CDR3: TGTGCCAGCAGCCCCGGGACTAGCTCTTACGAGCAGTACTTC.

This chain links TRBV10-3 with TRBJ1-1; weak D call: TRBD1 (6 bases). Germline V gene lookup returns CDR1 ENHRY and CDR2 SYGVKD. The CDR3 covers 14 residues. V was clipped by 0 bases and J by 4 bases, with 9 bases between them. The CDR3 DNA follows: TGTGCCATCAGTGAGTCACAGGGCACCACTGAAGCTTTCTTT. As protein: CAISESQGTTEAFF.

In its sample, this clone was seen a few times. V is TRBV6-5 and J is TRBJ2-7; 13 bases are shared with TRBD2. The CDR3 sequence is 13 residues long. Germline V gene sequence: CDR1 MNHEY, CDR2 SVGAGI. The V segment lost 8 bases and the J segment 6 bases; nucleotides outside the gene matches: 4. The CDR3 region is CASLRTSGGEQYF. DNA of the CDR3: TGTGCCAGCTTGAGGACTAGCGGGGGCGAGCAGTACTTC.

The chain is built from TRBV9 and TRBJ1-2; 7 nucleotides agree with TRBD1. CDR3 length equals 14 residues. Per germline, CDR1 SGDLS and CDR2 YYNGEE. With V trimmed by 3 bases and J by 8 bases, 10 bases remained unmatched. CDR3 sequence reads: CASSAADRVGGYTF. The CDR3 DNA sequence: TGTGCCAGCAGCGCCGCTGACAGGGTAGGCGGCTACACCTTC. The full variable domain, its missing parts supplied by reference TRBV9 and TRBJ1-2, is DSGVTQTPKHLITATGQRVTLRCSPRSGDLSVYWYQQSLDQGLQFLIQYYNGEERAKGNILERFSAQQFPDLHSELNLSSLELGDSALYFCASSAADRVGGYTFGSGTRLTVV.

CDR3 sequence reads: CASSLDPSGVQETQYF. In DNA form, the CDR3 reads TGTGCCAGCAGCTTAGATCCTTCGGGGGTCCAAGAGACCCAGTACTTC. The chain has TRBV7-8 and TRBJ2-5, with D possibly matching TRBD2 (6 bases). Per the germline V gene, CDR1 is SGHVS and CDR2 is FQNEAQ. The CDR3 spans 16 residues. V was pared by 1 base and J by 1 base, with 13 bases between.

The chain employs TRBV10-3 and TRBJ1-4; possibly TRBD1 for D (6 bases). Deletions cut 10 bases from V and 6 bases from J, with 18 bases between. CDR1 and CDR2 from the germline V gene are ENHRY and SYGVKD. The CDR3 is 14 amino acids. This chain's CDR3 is CATMGGLSDEKLFF. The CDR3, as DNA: TGTGCCACCATGGGGGGGCTATCGGATGAAAAACTGTTTTTT.

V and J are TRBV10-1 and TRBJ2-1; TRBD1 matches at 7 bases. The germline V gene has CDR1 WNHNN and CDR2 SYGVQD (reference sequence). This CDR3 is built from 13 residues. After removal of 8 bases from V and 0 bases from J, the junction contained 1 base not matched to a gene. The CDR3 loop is CASGDSSYNEQFF. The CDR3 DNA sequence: TGCGCCAGCGGGGACAGCTCCTACAATGAGCAGTTCTTC.

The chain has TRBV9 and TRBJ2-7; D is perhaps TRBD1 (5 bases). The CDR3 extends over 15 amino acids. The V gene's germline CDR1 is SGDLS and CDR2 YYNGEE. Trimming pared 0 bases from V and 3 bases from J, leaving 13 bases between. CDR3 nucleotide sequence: TGTGCCAGCAGCGTAGCTACAAGGGGATACTACGAGCAGTACTTC. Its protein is CASSVATRGYYEQYF.

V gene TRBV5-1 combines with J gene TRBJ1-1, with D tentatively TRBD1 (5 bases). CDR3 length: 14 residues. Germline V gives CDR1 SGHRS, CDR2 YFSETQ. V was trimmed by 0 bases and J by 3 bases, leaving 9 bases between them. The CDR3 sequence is CASSLDLGDTEAFF. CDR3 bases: TGCGCCAGCAGCTTGGACCTAGGGGACACTGAAGCTTTCTTT.

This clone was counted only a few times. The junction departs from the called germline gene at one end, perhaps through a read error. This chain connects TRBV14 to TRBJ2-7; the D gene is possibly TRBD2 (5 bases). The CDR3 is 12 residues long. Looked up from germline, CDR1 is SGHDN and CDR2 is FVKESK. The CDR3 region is CASSPDWGGKNF. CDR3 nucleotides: TGTGCCAGCAGCCCGGACTGGGGTGGGAAGAACTTC.

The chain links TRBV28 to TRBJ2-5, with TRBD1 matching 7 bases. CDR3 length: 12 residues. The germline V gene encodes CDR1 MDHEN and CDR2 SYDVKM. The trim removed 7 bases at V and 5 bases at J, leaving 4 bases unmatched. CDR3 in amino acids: CASTGGQETQYF. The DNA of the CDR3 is TGTGCCAGCACAGGGGGACAGGAGACCCAGTACTTC.

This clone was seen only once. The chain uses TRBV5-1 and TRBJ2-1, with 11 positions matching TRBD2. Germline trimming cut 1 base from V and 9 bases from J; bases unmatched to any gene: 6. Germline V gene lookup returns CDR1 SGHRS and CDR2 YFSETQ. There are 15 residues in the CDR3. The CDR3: CASSLTLAGGSEQFF. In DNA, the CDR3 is TGCGCCAGCAGCTTGACTCTAGCGGGAGGCTCTGAGCAGTTCTTC.

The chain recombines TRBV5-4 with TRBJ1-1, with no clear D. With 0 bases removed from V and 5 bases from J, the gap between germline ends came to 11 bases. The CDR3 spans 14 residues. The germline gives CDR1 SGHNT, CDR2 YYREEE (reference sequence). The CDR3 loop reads CASSLAGLGTEAFF. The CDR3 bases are TGTGCCAGCAGCTTGGCGGGGTTGGGGACTGAAGCTTTCTTT.

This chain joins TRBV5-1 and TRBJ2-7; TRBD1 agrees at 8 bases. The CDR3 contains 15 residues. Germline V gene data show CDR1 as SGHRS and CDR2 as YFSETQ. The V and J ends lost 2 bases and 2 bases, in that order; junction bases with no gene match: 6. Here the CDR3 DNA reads TGCGCCAGCAGCTTAGAGACAGGGGTCACCTACGAGCAGTACTTC. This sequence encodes CASSLETGVTYEQYF. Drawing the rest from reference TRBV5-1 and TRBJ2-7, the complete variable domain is KAGVTQTPRYLIKTRGQQVTLSCSPISGHRSVSWYQQTPGQGLQFLFEYFSETQRNKGNFPGRFSGRQFSNSRSEMNVSTLELGDSALYLCASSLETGVTYEQYFGPGTRLTVT.

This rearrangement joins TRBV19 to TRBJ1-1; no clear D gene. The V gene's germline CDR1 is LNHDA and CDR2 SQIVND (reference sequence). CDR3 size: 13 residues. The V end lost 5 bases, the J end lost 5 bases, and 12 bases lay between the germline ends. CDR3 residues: CASSSSPGTEAFF. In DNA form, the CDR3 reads TGTGCCAGTAGTTCCTCCCCCGGGACTGAAGCTTTCTTT.